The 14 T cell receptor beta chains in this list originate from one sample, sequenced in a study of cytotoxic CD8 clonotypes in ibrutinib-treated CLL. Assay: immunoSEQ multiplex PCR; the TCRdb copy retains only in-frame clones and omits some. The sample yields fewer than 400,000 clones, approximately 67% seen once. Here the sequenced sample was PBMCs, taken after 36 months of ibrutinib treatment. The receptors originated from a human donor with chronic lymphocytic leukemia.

The CDR3 sequence is CASSLLGSGYKETQYF. The CDR3 DNA follows: TGTGCCAGCAGTTTATTGGGGTCCGGGTACAAAGAGACCCAGTACTTC. The chain recombines TRBV27 with TRBJ2-5, with D hard to call. Germline loops: CDR1 MNHEY, CDR2 SMNVEV (reference sequence). This CDR3 has 16 amino acids. The V and J ends lost 1 base and 3 bases respectively, with 15 bases between them.

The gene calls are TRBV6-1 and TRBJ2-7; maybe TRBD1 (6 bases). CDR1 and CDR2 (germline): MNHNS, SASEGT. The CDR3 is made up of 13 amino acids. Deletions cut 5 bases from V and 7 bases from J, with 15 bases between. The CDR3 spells CASSQGRFQEQYF. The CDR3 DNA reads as TGTGCCAGCAGTCAGGGGAGATTTCAAGAGCAGTACTTC.

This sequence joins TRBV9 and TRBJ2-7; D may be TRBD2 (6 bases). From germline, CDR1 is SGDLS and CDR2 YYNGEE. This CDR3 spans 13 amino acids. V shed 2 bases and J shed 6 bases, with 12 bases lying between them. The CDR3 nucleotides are TGTGCCAGCAGCGTTGGCGGGGCCGGCGAGCAGTACTTC. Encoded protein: CASSVGGAGEQYF. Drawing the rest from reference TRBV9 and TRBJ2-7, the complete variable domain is DSGVTQTPKHLITATGQRVTLRCSPRSGDLSVYWYQQSLDQGLQFLIQYYNGEERAKGNILERFSAQQFPDLHSELNLSSLELGDSALYFCASSVGGAGEQYFGPGTRLTVT.

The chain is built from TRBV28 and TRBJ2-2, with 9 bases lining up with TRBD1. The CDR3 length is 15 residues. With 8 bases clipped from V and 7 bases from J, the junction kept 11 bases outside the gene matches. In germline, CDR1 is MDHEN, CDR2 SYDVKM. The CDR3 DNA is TGTGCCAGCCTTGGGACAGGGAAGGGGATCGGGGAGCTGTTTTTT. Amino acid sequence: CASLGTGKGIGELFF.

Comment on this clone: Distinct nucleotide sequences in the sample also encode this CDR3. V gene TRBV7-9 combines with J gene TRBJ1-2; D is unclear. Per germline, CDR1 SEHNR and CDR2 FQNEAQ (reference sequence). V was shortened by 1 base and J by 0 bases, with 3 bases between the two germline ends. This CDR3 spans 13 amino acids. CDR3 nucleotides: TGTGCCAGCAGCTTAGGTCCTAACTATGGCTACACCTTC. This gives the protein CASSLGPNYGYTF. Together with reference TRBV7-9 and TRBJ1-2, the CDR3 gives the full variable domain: DTGVSQNPRHKITKRGQNVTFRCDPISEHNRLYWYRQTLGQGPEFLTYFQNEAQLEKSRLLSDRFSAERPKGSFSTLEIQRTEQGDSAMYLCASSLGPNYGYTFGSGTRLTVV.

In DNA, the CDR3 is TGCGCCAGCAGCTTGGGGCCGGGACAGACCTACTCTGGGGCCAACGTCCTGACTTTC. Amino acids: CASSLGPGQTYSGANVLTF. V and J are TRBV5-1 and TRBJ2-6; 7 bases agree with TRBD1. There are 19 residues in the CDR3. J lost 0 bases, V lost 0 bases, and 9 bases had no gene match. Germline V gene data show CDR1 as SGHRS and CDR2 as YFSETQ. Based on the CDR3 plus reference TRBV5-1 and TRBJ2-6, the full variable domain is KAGVTQTPRYLIKTRGQQVTLSCSPISGHRSVSWYQQTPGQGLQFLFEYFSETQRNKGNFPGRFSGRQFSNSRSEMNVSTLELGDSALYLCASSLGPGQTYSGANVLTFGAGSRLTVL.

The CDR3 is CASSREAVATNEKLFF. Here the CDR3 DNA reads TGTGCCAGTAGCCGGGAGGCGGTTGCAACTAATGAAAAACTGTTTTTT. This rearrangement joins TRBV6-6 to TRBJ1-4; D gene ambiguous. Germline V gene lookup returns CDR1 MNHNY and CDR2 SVGAGI (reference sequence). The germline V and J ends were trimmed by 9 bases and 0 bases, with 17 bases remaining between them. The CDR3 is 16 residues long.

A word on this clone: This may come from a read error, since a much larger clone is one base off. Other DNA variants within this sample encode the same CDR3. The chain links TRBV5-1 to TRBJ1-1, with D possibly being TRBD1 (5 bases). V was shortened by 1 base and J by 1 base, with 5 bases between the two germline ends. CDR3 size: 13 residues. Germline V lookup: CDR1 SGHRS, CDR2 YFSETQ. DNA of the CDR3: TGCGCCAGCAGCTTGACAGGGAACACTGAAGCTTTCTTT. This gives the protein CASSLTGNTEAFF.

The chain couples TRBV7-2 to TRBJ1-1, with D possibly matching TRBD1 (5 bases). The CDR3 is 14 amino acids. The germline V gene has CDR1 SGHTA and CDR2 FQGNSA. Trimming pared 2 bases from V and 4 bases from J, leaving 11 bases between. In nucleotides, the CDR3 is TGTGCCAGCAGCTTATTAGCTCAGGGCACTGAAGCTTTCTTT. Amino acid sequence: CASSLLAQGTEAFF.

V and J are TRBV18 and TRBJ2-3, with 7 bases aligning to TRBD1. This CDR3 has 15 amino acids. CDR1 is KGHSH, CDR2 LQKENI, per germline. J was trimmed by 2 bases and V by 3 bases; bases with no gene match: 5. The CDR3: CASSPTGIDTDTQYF. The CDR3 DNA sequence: TGTGCCAGCTCACCGACAGGGATCGACACAGATACGCAGTATTTT.

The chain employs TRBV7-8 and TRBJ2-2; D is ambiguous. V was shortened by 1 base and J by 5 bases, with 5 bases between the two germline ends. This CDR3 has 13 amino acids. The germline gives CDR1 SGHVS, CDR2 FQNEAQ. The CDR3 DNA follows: TGTGCCAGCAGCTTAGTAGCAACCGGGGAGCTGTTTTTT. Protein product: CASSLVATGELFF. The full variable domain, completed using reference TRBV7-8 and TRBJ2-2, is GAGVSQSPRYKVAKRGQDVALRCDPISGHVSLFWYQQALGQGPEFLTYFQNEAQLDKSGLPSDRFFAERPEGSVSTLKIQRTQQEDSAVYLCASSLVATGELFFGEGSRLTVL.

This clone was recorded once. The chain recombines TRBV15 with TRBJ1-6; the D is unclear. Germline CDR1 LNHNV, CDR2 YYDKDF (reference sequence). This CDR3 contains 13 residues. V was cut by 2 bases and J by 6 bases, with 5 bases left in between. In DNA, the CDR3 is TGTGCCACCAGCAGAAGACTTAATTCACCCCTCCACTTT. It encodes CATSRRLNSPLHF.

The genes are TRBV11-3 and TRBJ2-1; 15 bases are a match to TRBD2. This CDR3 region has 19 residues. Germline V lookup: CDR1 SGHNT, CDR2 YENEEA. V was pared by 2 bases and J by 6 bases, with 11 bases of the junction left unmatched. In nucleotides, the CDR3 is TGTGCCAGCAGCTTATCCGCCGGGACTAGCGGGAGGATATCCAATGAGCAGTTCTTC. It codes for CASSLSAGTSGRISNEQFF.

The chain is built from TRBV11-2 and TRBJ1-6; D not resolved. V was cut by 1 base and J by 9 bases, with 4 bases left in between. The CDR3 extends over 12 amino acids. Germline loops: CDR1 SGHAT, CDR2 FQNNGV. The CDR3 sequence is CASSLGGSPLHF. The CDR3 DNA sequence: TGTGCCAGCAGCTTAGGGGGTTCACCCCTCCACTTT.